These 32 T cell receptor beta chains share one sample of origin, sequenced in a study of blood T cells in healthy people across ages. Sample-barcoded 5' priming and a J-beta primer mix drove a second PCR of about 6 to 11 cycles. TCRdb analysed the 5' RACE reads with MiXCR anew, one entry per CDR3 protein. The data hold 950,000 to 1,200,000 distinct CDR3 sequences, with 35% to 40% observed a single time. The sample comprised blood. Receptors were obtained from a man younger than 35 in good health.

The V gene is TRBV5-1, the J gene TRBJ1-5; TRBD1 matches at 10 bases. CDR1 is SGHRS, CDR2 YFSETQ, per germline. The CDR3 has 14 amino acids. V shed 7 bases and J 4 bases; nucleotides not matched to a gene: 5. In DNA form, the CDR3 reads TGCGCCAGCGGCTGGGGACAGGGGAATCAGCCCCAGCATTTT. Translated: CASGWGQGNQPQHF.

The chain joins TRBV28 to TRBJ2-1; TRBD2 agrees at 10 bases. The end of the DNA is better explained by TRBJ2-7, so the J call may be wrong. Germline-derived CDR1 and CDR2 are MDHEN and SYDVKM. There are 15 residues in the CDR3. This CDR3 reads CASSLSGGAYNEQYF. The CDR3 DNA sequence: TGTGCCAGCAGTTTAAGCGGGGGGGCCTACAATGAGCAGTACTTC.

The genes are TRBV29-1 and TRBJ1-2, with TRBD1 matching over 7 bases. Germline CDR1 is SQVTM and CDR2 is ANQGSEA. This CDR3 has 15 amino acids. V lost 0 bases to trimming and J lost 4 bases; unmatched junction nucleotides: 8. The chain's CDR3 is CSVEDSGDRSYGYTF. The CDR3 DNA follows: TGCAGCGTTGAAGACAGTGGGGACAGATCCTATGGCTACACCTTC.

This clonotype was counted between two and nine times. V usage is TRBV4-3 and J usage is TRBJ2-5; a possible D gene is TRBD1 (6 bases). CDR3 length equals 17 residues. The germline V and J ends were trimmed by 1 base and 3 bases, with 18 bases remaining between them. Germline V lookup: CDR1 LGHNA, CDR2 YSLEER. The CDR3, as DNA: TGCGCCAGCAGCCAAGGAAGGGGCAGGGACATTAAAGAGACCCAGTACTTC. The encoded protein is CASSQGRGRDIKETQYF.

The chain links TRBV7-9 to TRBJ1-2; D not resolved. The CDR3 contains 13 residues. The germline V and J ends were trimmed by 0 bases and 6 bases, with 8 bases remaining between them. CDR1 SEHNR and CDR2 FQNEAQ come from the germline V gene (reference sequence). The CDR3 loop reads CASSLAGYDGYTF. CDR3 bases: TGTGCCAGCAGCTTAGCCGGGTACGATGGCTACACCTTC.

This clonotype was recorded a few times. CDR3 region: CASGELSSEAFF. In nucleotides, the CDR3 is TGTGCCAGCGGCGAGTTGTCCAGCGAAGCTTTCTTT. The V call is TRBV2, the J call TRBJ1-1; D gene ambiguous. Trimming shortened V by 8 bases and J by 8 bases, and 15 bases separated the two germline ends. This CDR3 spans 12 amino acids. Germline V gene sequence: CDR1 SNHLY, CDR2 FYNNEI.

CDR3 protein: CASSYLTGPPEAFF. CDR3 in DNA: TGTGCCAGCAGTTACCTAACGGGGCCCCCTGAAGCTTTCTTT. This rearrangement joins TRBV6-5 to TRBJ1-1, with a weak D call TRBD1 (5 bases). Germline values: CDR1 MNHEY, CDR2 SVGAGI. Trimming cost V 2 bases and J 6 bases, with 13 bases left between them. The CDR3 contains 14 residues.

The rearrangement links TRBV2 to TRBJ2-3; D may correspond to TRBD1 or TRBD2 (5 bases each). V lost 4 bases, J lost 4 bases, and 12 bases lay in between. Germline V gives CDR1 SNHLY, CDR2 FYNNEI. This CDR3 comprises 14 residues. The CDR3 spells CASSVERGPDTQYF. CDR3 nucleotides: TGTGCCAGCAGTGTGGAAAGGGGACCAGATACGCAGTATTTT.

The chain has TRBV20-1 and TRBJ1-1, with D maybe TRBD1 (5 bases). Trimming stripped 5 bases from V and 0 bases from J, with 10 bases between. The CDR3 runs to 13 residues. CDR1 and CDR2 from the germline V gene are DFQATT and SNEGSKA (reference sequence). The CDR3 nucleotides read TGCAGTGCTGGAGTACAGGTGAACACTGAAGCTTTCTTT. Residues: CSAGVQVNTEAFF.

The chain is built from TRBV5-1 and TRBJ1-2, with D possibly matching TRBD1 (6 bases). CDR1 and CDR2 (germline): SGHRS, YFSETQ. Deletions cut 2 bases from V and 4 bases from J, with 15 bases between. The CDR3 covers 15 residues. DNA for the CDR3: TGCGCCAGCAGCTTAGGACAGAGCAGCCTCTATGGCTACACCTTC. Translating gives CASSLGQSSLYGYTF.

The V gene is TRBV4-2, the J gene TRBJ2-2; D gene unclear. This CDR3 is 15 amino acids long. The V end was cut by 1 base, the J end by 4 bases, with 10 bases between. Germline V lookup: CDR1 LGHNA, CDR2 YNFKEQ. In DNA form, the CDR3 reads TGTGCCAGCAGCCAAGCAGGTCCGAGCACCGGGGAGCTGTTTTTT. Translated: CASSQAGPSTGELFF.

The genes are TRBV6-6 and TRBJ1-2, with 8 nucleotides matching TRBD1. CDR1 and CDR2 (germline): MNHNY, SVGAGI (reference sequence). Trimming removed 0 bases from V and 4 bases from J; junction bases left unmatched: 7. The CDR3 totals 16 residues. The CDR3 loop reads CASSYSRAGGVYGYTF. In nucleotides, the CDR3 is TGTGCCAGCAGTTACTCTAGGGCAGGGGGCGTCTATGGCTACACCTTC.

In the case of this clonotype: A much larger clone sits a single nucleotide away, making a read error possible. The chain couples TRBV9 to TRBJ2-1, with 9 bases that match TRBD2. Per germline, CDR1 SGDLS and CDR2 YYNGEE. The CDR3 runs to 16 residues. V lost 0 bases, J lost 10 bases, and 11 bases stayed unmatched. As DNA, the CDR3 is TGTGCCAGCAGCGTAGGTGGACTAGCGAGGGTAGGAGAGCAGTTCTTC. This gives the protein CASSVGGLARVGEQFF.

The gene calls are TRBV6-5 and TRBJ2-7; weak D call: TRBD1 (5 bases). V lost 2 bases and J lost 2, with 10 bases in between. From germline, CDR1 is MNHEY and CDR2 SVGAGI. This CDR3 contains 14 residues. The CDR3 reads CASSYETAAYEQYF. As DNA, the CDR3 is TGTGCCAGCAGTTACGAGACAGCTGCCTACGAGCAGTACTTC.

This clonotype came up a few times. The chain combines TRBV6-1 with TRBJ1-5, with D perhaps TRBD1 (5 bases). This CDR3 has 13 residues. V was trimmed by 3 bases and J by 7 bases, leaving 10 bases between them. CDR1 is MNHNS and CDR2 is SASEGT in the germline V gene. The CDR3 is CASSDRERQPQHF. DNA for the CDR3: TGTGCCAGCAGTGACAGGGAGCGCCAGCCCCAGCATTTT.

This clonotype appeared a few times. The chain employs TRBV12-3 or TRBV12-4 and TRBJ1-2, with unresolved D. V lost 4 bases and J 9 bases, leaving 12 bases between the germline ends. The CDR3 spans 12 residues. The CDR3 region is CASSSRLGRYTF. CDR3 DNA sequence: TGTGCCAGCAGTTCCCGCCTCGGACGCTACACCTTC.

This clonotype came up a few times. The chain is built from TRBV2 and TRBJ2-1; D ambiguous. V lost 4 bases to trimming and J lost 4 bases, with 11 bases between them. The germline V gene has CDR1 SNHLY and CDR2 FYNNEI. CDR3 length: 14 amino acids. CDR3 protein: CASSGALGYNEQFF. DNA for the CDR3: TGTGCCAGCAGTGGAGCCCTGGGGTACAATGAGCAGTTCTTC.

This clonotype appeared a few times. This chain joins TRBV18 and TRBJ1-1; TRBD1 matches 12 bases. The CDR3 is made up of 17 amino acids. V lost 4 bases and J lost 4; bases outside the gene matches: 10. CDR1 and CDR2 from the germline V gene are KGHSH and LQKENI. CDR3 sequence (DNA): TGTGCCAGCTCACTAGGGACAGGGGGCGGTCGGACCACTGAAGCTTTCTTT. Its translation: CASSLGTGGGRTTEAFF.

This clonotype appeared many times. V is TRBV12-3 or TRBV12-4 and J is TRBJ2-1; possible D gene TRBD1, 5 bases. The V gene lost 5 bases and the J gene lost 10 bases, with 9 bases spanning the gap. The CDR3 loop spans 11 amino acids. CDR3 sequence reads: CASSPNREQFF. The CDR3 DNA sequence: TGTGCCAGCAGTCCAAACAGGGAGCAGTTCTTC.

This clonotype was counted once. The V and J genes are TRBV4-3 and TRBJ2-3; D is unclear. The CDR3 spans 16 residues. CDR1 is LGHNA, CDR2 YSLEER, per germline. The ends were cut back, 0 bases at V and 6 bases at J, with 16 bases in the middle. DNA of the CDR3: TGCGCCAGCAGCCAAGATCTCAAGGAAGTGTCGGATACGCAGTATTTT. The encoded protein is CASSQDLKEVSDTQYF.

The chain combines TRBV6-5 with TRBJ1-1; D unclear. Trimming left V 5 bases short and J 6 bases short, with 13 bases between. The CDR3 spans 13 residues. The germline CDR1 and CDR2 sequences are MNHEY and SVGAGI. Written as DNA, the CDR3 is TGTGCCAGCAGTGACCTCGGGCTCGCTGAAGCTTTCTTT. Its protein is CASSDLGLAEAFF.

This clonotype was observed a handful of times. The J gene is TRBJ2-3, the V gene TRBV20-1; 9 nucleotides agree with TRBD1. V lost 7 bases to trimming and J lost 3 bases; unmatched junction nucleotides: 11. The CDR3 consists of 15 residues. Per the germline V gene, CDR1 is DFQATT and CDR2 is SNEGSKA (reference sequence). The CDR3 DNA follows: TGCAGTGGACTTCGGACAGGGGTTACGACAGATACGCAGTATTTT. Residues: CSGLRTGVTTDTQYF.

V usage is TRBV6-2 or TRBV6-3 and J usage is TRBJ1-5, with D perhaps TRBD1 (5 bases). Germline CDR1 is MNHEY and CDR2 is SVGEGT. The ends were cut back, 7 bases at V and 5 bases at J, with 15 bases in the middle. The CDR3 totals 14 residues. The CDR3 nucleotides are TGTGCCAGCAATGCCGGGGGGAGGCATCAGCCCCAGCATTTT. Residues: CASNAGGRHQPQHF.

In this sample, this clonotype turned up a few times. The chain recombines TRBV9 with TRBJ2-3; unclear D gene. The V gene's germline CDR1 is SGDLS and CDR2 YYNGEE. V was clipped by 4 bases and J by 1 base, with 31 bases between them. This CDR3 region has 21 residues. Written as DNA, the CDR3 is TGTGCCAGCAGCTCCCCCTCCAGACTGGGCTCCGCTACTGTGGGCACAGATACGCAGTATTTT. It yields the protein CASSSPSRLGSATVGTDTQYF.

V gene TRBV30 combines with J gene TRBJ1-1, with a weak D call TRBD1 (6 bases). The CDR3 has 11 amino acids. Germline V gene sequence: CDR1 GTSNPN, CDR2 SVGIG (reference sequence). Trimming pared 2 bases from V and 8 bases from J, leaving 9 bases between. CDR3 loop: CAWSQDREAFF. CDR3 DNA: TGTGCCTGGAGTCAGGACAGAGAAGCTTTCTTT.

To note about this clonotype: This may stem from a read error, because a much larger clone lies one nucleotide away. The CDR3 here is CASSPYPSGYYNEQFF. The CDR3 DNA sequence: TGCGCCAGCAGCCCTTATCCTAGCGGGTACTACAATGAGCAGTTCTTC. This chain links TRBV5-1 with TRBJ2-1; TRBD2 aligns across 8 bases. V was pared by 4 bases and J by 3 bases, with 9 bases of the junction left unmatched. Per germline, CDR1 SGHRS and CDR2 YFSETQ. The CDR3 loop spans 16 amino acids.

The CDR3 region has the DNA TGCAGTGCTTGGAGGTACGAGCAGTACTTC. Translated, it gives CSAWRYEQYF. The gene calls are TRBV20-1 and TRBJ2-7; perhaps TRBD2 as D (5 bases). Per germline, CDR1 DFQATT and CDR2 SNEGSKA (reference sequence). Trimming took off 5 bases at V and 4 bases at J, with 6 bases between the two ends. The CDR3 loop spans 10 amino acids.

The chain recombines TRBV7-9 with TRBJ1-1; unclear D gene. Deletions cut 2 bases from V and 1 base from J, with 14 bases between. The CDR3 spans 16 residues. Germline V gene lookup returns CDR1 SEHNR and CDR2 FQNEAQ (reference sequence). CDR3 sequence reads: CASSLPAGQTNTEAFF. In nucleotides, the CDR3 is TGTGCCAGCAGCTTACCCGCCGGGCAGACGAACACTGAAGCTTTCTTT.

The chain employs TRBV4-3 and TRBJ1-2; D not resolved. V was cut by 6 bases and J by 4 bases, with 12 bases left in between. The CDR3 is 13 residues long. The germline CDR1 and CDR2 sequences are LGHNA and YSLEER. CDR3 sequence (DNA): TGCGCCAGCAGTGAGGCGGAGTCCTATGGCTACACCTTC. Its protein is CASSEAESYGYTF.

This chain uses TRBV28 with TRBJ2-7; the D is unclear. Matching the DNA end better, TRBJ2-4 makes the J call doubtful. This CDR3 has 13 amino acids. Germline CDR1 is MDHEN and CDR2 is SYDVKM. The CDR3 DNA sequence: TGTGCCAGCAGTTTCGGTGGAGTAGACATTCAGTACTTC. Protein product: CASSFGGVDIQYF.

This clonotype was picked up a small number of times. The CDR3 DNA sequence: TGTGCCAGCAGTTTATCGAGGGGTAGAGACATTCAGTACTTC. Translated, it gives CASSLSRGRDIQYF. V gene TRBV27 combines with J gene TRBJ2-4; D may correspond to TRBD1 or TRBD2 (5 bases each). The CDR3 contains 14 residues. Trimming left V 0 bases short and J 8 bases short, with 11 bases between. Per germline, CDR1 MNHEY and CDR2 SMNVEV (reference sequence).

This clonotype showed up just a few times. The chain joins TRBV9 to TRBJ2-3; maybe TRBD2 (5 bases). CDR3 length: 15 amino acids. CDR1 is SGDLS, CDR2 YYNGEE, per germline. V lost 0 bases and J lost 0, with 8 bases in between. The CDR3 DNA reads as TGTGCCAGCAGCGTAGGGAGGTCAAGCACAGATACGCAGTATTTT. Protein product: CASSVGRSSTDTQYF.